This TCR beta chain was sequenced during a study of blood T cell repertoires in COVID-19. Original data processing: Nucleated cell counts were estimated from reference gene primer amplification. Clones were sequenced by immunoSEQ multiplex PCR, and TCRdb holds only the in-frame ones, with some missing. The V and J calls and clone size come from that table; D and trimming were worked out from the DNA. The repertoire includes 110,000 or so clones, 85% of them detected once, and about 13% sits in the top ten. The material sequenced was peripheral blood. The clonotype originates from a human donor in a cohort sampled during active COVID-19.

CDR3 bases: TGTGCCAGCTCACCAGGAGGGTATGGCTACACCTTC. This sequence encodes CASSPGGYGYTF. This chain joins TRBV18 and TRBJ1-2; D unclear. Trimming took off 2 bases at V and 5 bases at J, with 6 bases between the two ends. CDR3 length equals 12 residues. CDR1 and CDR2 (germline): KGHSH, LQKENI.